The 9 T cell receptor beta chains reported below all come from one sample, sequenced in a study of shared clonotypes between healthy human individuals. Clones were read by immunoSEQ multiplex PCR, and TCRdb kept only the in-frame ones, dropping some. This table holds 1.5 million to 2.5 million clones, approximately 95% found once. Terminally differentiated effector memory CD45RA+ cells were excluded from the naive CD8 cells, which were CD45RO-negative and positively selected for CCR7. The specimen sequenced was naive CD8+ T cells sorted from blood. The receptors shown here come from a man younger than 35 in good health.

This chain uses TRBV13 with TRBJ2-5; the match to TRBD2 covers 10 bases. The CDR3 is 15 residues long. Losses at the gene ends were 1 base for V and 2 bases for J; bases not matched to a gene: 1. CDR1 is PRHDT and CDR2 is FYEKMQ in the germline V gene (reference sequence). As DNA, the CDR3 is TGTGCCAGCAGCTTAGCTAGCGGGGGACAAGAGACCCAGTACTTC. Protein sequence: CASSLASGGQETQYF.

The V gene is TRBV9, the J gene TRBJ2-2; 8 nucleotides match TRBD2. This CDR3 spans 14 amino acids. Trimming cost V 6 bases and J 4 bases; bases outside gene matches: 5. Germline CDR1 reads SGDLS; CDR2 reads YYNGEE. CDR3 region: CASMRGAATGELFF. The CDR3 nucleotides read TGTGCCAGCATGCGGGGGGCGGCCACCGGGGAGCTGTTTTTT. The full variable domain, its missing parts supplied by reference TRBV9 and TRBJ2-2, is DSGVTQTPKHLITATGQRVTLRCSPRSGDLSVYWYQQSLDQGLQFLIQYYNGEERAKGNILERFSAQQFPDLHSELNLSSLELGDSALYFCASMRGAATGELFFGEGSRLTVL.

This chain joins TRBV5-6 and TRBJ1-4; D may be TRBD1 (6 bases). Germline CDR1 is SGHDT and CDR2 is YYEEEE. Trimming cost V 0 bases and J 6 bases, with 9 bases left between them. The CDR3 is 14 amino acids. Here the CDR3 DNA reads TGTGCCAGCAGCTTGGAAGGGGGTGATGAAAAACTGTTTTTT. As protein: CASSLEGGDEKLFF.

This chain links TRBV30 with TRBJ2-7; D unclear. The germline V and J ends were trimmed by 2 bases and 4 bases, with 9 bases remaining between them. The CDR3 sequence is 12 residues long. From germline, CDR1 is GTSNPN and CDR2 SVGIG (reference sequence). CDR3 loop: CAWSPVQYEQYF. The CDR3 DNA sequence: TGTGCCTGGAGTCCTGTACAGTACGAGCAGTACTTC.

The rearrangement joins TRBV2 to TRBJ1-2; 10 positions match TRBD1. This CDR3 has 14 residues. CDR1 and CDR2 from the germline V gene are SNHLY and FYNNEI. Unmatched junction bases numbered 4, after V lost 7 bases and J lost 2 bases. This CDR3 is CASTGTGVNYGYTF. The CDR3 nucleotides are TGTGCCAGCACCGGGACAGGGGTCAACTATGGCTACACCTTC.

The rearrangement uses TRBV4-1 and TRBJ2-7; no clear D. Trimming left V 0 bases short and J 5 bases short, with 8 bases between. This CDR3 is 13 amino acids long. The germline CDR1 and CDR2 sequences are MGHRA and YSYEKL. CDR3 DNA: TGCGCCAGCAGCCAAGAGGCCGCCGACGAGCAGTACTTC. This translates into CASSQEAADEQYF.

The rearrangement links TRBV7-9 to TRBJ2-7; no clear D. Germline-derived CDR1 and CDR2 are SEHNR and FQNEAQ (reference sequence). Trimming removed 0 bases at V and 2 bases at J, with 11 bases between. CDR3 length equals 15 residues. The CDR3 nucleotides read TGTGCCAGCAGCTTAGCGTCATCTGAAACCTACGAGCAGTACTTC. Its translation is CASSLASSETYEQYF.

CDR3 loop: CASSLAVMGGPLSYEQYF. The CDR3 DNA is TGTGCCAGCAGCTTAGCCGTTATGGGGGGGCCACTCTCCTACGAGCAGTACTTC. The chain recombines TRBV7-8 with TRBJ2-7, with D maybe TRBD2 (7 bases). This CDR3 spans 18 amino acids. CDR1 is SGHVS, CDR2 FQNEAQ, per germline. Trimming pared 0 bases from V and 0 bases from J, leaving 18 bases between. Supplemented by reference TRBV7-8 and TRBJ2-7, the full variable domain reads GAGVSQSPRYKVAKRGQDVALRCDPISGHVSLFWYQQALGQGPEFLTYFQNEAQLDKSGLPSDRFFAERPEGSVSTLKIQRTQQEDSAVYLCASSLAVMGGPLSYEQYFGPGTRLTVT.

This chain connects TRBV7-6 to TRBJ2-1, with D perhaps matching TRBD2 (5 bases). CDR3 size: 12 residues. V lost 5 bases and J lost 9, with 11 bases in between. The germline V gene encodes CDR1 SGHVS and CDR2 FNYEAQ. The CDR3 sequence: CASSHTAGEQFF. In DNA, the CDR3 is TGTGCCAGCAGCCACACGGCGGGTGAGCAGTTCTTC.